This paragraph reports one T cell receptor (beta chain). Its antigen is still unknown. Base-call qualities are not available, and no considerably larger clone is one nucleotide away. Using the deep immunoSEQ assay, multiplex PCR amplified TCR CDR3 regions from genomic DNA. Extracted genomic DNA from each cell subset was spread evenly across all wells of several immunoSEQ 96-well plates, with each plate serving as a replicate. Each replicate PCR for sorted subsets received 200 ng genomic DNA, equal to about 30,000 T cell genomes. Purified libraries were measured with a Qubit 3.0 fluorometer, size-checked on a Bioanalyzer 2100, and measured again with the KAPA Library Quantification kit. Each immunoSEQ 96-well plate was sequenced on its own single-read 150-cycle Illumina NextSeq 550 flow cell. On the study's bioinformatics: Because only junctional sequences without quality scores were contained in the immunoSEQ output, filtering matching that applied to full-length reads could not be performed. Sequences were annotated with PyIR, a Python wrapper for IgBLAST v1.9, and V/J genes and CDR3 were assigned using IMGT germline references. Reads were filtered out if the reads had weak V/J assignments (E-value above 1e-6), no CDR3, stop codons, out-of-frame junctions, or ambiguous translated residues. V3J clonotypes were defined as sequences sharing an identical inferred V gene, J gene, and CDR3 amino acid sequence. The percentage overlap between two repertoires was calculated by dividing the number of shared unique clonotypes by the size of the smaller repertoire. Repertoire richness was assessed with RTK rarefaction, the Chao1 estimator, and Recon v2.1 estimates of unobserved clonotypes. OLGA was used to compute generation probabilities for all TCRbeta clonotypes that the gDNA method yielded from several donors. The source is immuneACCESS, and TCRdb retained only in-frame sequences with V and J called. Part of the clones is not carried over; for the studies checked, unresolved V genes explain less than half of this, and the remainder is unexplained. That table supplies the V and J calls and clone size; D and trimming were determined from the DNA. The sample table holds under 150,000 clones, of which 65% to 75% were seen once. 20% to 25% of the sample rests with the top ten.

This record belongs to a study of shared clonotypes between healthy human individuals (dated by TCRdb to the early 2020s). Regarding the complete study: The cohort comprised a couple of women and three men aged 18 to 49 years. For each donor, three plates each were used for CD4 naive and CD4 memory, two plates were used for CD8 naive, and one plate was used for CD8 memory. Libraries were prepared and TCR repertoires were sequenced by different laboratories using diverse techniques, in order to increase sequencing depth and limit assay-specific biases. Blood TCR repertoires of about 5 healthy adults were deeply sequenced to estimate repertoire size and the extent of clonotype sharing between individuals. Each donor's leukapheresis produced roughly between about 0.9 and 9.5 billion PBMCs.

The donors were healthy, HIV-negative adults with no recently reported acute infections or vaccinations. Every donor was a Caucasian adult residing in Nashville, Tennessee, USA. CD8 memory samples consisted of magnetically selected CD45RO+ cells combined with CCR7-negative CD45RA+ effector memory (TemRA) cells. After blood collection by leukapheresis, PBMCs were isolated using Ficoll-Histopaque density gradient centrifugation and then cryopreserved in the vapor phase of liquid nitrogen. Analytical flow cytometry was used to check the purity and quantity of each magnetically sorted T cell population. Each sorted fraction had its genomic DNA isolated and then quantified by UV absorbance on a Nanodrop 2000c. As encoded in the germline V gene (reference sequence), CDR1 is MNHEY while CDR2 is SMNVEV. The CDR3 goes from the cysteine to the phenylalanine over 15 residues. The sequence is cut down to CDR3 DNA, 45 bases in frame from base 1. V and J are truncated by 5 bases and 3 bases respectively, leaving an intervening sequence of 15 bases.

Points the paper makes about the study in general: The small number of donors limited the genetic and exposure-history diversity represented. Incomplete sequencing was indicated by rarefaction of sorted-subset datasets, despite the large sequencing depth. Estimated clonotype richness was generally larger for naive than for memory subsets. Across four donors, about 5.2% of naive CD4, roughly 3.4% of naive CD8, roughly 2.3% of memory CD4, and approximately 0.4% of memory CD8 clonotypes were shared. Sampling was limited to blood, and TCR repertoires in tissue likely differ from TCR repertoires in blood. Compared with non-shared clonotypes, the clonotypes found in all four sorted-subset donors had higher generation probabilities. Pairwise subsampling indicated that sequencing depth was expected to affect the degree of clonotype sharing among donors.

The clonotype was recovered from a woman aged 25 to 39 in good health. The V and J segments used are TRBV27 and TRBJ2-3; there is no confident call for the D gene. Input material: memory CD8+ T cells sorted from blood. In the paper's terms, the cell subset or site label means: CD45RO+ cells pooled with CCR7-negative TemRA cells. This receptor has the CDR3 CASSDRLILTDTQYF. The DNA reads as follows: TGTGCCAGCAGTGACCGCTTAATTTTAACAGATACGCAGTATTTT.